One and the same sample provided the 2 T cell receptor beta chains below, sequenced in a study. Libraries were prepared by immunoSEQ multiplex PCR; TCRdb keeps only in-frame clonotypes and omits some of them. The sample holds 68,000 or so clones; approximately 92% are singletons and the top ten take 4.4%. Sequencing was done on a sample of PBMCs. The receptors derive from a man in his forties or fifties with rheumatoid arthritis.

The chain is built from TRBV25-1 and TRBJ1-2; 8 bases agree with TRBD1. Losses at the gene ends were 6 bases for V and 0 bases for J; bases not matched to a gene: 6. The CDR3 loop spans 15 amino acids. Per germline, CDR1 MGHDK and CDR2 SYGVNS. CDR3 residues: CASRGGQATNYGYTF. CDR3 DNA: TGTGCCAGCAGGGGGGGACAGGCAACTAACTATGGCTACACCTTC.

This chain joins TRBV7-2 and TRBJ2-7, with unresolved D. Per the germline V gene, CDR1 is SGHTA and CDR2 is FQGNSA. Trimming removed 0 bases from V and 4 bases from J, with 7 bases in between. This CDR3 spans 13 amino acids. CDR3 coding DNA: TGTGCCAGCAGCTTAGCGGGCACGTACGAGCAGTACTTC. It specifies CASSLAGTYEQYF.